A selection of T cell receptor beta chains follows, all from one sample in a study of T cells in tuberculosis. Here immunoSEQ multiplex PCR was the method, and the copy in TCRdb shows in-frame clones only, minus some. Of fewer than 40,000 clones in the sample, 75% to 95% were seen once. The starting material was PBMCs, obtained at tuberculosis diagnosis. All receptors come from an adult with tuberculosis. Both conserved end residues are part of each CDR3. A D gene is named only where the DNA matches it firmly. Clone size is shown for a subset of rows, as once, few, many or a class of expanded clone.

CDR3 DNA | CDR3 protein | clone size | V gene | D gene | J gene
TGTGCCAGCAGCCAAGAGGGACAGTACTCCGGGACTAGCGTTTCTGAAGAGACCCAGTACTTC | CASSQEGQYSGTSVSEETQYF | NA | TRBV4-2 | TRBD2 | TRBJ2-5
TGTGCCAGCAGTTACCGGAGGGGCCCCCAGCATTTT | CASSYRRGPQHF | few | TRBV6-5 | NA | TRBJ1-5
TGTGCCAGCAGTGTGATGAGCAATTCACCCCTCCACTTT | CASSVMSNSPLHF | NA | TRBV2 | NA | TRBJ1-6
TGTGCCTGGAGCCCCTCCCTCAGCACAGATACGCAGTATTTT | CAWSPSLSTDTQYF | NA | TRBV30 | NA | TRBJ2-3
TGTGCTAGTGGTTTGGTACTTGAGGGGGCCCTGAACACCGGGGAGCTGTTTTTT | CASGLVLEGALNTGELFF | NA | TRBV12-5 | TRBD1 | TRBJ2-2
TGTGCCAGCAGCGGACAGGGGTTTGGGGAGACCCAGTACTTC | CASSGQGFGETQYF | NA | TRBV9 | TRBD1 | TRBJ2-5
TGCGCCAGCGCCCTCCGGGGGTTACAGACGGACGAGCAGTACTTC | CASALRGLQTDEQYF | once | TRBV5-1 | NA | TRBJ2-7
TGTGCCAGCAGTGAAGGAAGGGGATCGGGCACTGAAGCTTTCTTT | CASSEGRGSGTEAFF | once | TRBV25-1 | NA | TRBJ1-1
TGTGCCAGCAGTTACTCTCAGGGTGGGACTGAAGCTTTCTTT | CASSYSQGGTEAFF | NA | TRBV6-6 | NA | TRBJ1-1
TGTGCCAGCAGCTTAGAGGCGGGAAGCGAGCAGTACTTC | CASSLEAGSEQYF | NA | TRBV11-2 | NA | TRBJ2-7
TGCGCCAGCAGCCAAGATCGGGCAGGGGGGCAGCCCCAGCATTTT | CASSQDRAGGQPQHF | NA | TRBV4-3 | TRBD1 | TRBJ1-5
TGTGCCAGCAGCTCTCTCTTTGGGGCTAACACTGAAGCTTTCTTT | CASSSLFGANTEAFF | NA | TRBV5-5 | NA | TRBJ1-1
TGTGCCAGTAGTATAGGGACAGGGGGCTACGAGCAGTACTTC | CASSIGTGGYEQYF | NA | TRBV19 | TRBD1 | TRBJ2-7
TGTGCCAGCAGCCAAGTCGGAGTGGGGCCGGACAATGAGCAGTTCTTC | CASSQVGVGPDNEQFF | NA | TRBV4-2 | NA | TRBJ2-1
TGTGCCAGCAGCTTAGGTTGGCTCGGGGCCAACGTCCTGACTTTC | CASSLGWLGANVLTF | NA | TRBV7-2 | NA | TRBJ2-6
TGTGCCAGCAGTTACTTCCGGGGGGAGAACCCTGAAGCTTTCTTT | CASSYFRGENPEAFF | NA | TRBV6-5 | NA | TRBJ1-1
TGCGCCAGCAGACCCTGGGGGGAAGGTTACGAGCAGTACTTC | CASRPWGEGYEQYF | once | TRBV5-1 | NA | TRBJ2-7
TGTGCCAGCAGTGTGGCTGTGGTCGGGACAAAGATCTCCTACGAGCAGTACTTC | CASSVAVVGTKISYEQYF | NA | TRBV6-1 | NA | TRBJ2-7
TGCAGCGTTGAAAAGGGGTGGACGGACAAAAACATTCAGTACTTC | CSVEKGWTDKNIQYF | NA | TRBV29-1 | NA | TRBJ2-4
TGTGCCAGCAGTACCGCCTCAGGGTGGGCTTTCTTT | CASSTASGWAFF | few | TRBV6-5 | NA | TRBJ1-1
TGTGCCAGCAGTTTATTATCTTATAATTCACCCCTCCACTTT | CASSLLSYNSPLHF | NA | TRBV28 | NA | TRBJ1-6
TGTGCCAGCAGTGAAAACAGCTTCTACGAGCAGTACTTC | CASSENSFYEQYF | once | TRBV6-1 | NA | TRBJ2-7
TGTGCCAGCAGCCGACAGGTGAAGAACACTGAAGCTTTCTTT | CASSRQVKNTEAFF | NA | TRBV6-5 | NA | TRBJ1-1
TGTGCCAGCAAGGAGGCAGGTTTCTACGAGCAGTACTTC | CASKEAGFYEQYF | NA | TRBV2 | NA | TRBJ2-7
TGCAGCGACGGCCCGGGTGGCTACACCTTC | CSDGPGGYTF | NA | TRBV29-1 | NA | TRBJ1-2
TGTGCCAGCATCAATGAATGGACAGGGAATTCACCCCTCCACTTT | CASINEWTGNSPLHF | once | TRBV2 | TRBD1 | TRBJ1-6
TGCGCCAGCAGCTTGCGGCCTAGCGGTGAACCCTACGAGCAGTACTTC | CASSLRPSGEPYEQYF | NA | TRBV5-1 | TRBD2 | TRBJ2-7
TGTGCCAGCAGGGTAGTGAATACCGGGGAGCTGTTTTTT | CASRVVNTGELFF | NA | TRBV27 | NA | TRBJ2-2
TGCGCCAGCAGCGCCTCGGGGGGCGAACTCTCACCCCTCCACTTT | CASSASGGELSPLHF | NA | TRBV5-1 | NA | TRBJ1-6
TGTGCCAGCAGTTTGCGTCTTGAAGCTTTCTTT | CASSLRLEAFF | NA | TRBV25-1 | NA | TRBJ1-1
TGTGCCAGCTCGCCTCGGACAGGTCGAGATGAAAAACTGTTTTTT | CASSPRTGRDEKLFF | NA | TRBV18 | TRBD1 | TRBJ1-4
TGCGCCAGCAGCACGGACAGGGTGAACTCCTACGAGCAGTACTTC | CASSTDRVNSYEQYF | NA | TRBV10-1 | TRBD1 | TRBJ2-7
TGTGCCACCTCAGCGGGGGGCACAGATACGCAGTATTTT | CATSAGGTDTQYF | NA | TRBV25-1 | TRBD2 | TRBJ2-3
TGTGCCAGCAGCTCCGGGACAGGGGGCGTTGGAAACACCATATATTTT | CASSSGTGGVGNTIYF | NA | TRBV7-8 | TRBD1 | TRBJ1-3
TGTGCCAGCAGGTCGGACAGGAGCTCCTATAATTCACCCCTCCACTTT | CASRSDRSSYNSPLHF | NA | TRBV2 | TRBD1 | TRBJ1-6
TGTGCCAGCAGTACAGGGTTATCGCTGGGAGCTTTCTTT | CASSTGLSLGAFF | NA | TRBV6-1 | NA | TRBJ1-1
TGTGCCAGCGACTACTACGAGCAGTACTTC | CASDYYEQYF | NA | TRBV5-8 | NA | TRBJ2-7
TGTGCCTGCTCAGGGGAATTCCACAATGAGCAGTTCTTC | CACSGEFHNEQFF | medium-sized | TRBV30 | NA | TRBJ2-1
TGTGCCTGGAGCGCGGGACAGCTTCAAGAGACCCAGTACTTC | CAWSAGQLQETQYF | once | TRBV30 | NA | TRBJ2-5
TGTGCCAGCAGTGAGGGGACAGAGAACACCGGGGAGCTGTTTTTT | CASSEGTENTGELFF | NA | TRBV6-4 | TRBD1 | TRBJ2-2